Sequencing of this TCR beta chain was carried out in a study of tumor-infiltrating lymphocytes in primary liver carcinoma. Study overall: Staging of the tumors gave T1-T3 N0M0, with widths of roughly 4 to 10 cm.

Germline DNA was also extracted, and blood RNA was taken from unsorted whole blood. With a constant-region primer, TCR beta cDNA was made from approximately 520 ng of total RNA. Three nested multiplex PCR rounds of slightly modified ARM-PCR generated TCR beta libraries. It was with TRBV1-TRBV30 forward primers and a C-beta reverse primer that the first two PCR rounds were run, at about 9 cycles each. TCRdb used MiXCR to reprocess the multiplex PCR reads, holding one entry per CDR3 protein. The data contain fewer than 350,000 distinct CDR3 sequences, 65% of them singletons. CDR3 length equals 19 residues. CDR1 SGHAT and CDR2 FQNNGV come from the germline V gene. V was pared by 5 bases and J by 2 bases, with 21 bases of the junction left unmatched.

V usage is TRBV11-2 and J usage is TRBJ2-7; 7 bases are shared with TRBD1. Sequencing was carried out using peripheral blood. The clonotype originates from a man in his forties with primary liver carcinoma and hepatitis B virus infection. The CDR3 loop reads CASSIYHCSVWDSPYEQYF. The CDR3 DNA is TGTGCCAGCAGCATATATCACTGCAGCGTGTGGGACAGCCCCTACGAGCAGTACTTC.